This T cell receptor beta chain comes out of a study of shared clonotypes between healthy human individuals. Researchers sequenced unsorted PBMC DNA using ten immunoSEQ deep assay plates. Produced via immunoSEQ multiplex PCR; TCRdb's table is partial and in-frame only. The sample consists of about 460,000 clones, more than 70% of them appearing once. Germline assignment: CDR1 SGHRS and CDR2 YFSETQ. This CDR3 has 13 amino acids. The V and J ends lost 6 bases and 3 bases respectively, with 10 bases between them. The origin of this receptor is a woman between 40 and 55 years old in good health. Some clones in this sample may be carry-over from other donors' samples. The chain couples TRBV5-1 to TRBJ1-3; D remains unclear. The sample comprised PBMCs. CDR3 DNA: TGCGCCAGCACCTCGAGGGATGGAAACACCATATATTTT. This encodes CASTSRDGNTIYF.